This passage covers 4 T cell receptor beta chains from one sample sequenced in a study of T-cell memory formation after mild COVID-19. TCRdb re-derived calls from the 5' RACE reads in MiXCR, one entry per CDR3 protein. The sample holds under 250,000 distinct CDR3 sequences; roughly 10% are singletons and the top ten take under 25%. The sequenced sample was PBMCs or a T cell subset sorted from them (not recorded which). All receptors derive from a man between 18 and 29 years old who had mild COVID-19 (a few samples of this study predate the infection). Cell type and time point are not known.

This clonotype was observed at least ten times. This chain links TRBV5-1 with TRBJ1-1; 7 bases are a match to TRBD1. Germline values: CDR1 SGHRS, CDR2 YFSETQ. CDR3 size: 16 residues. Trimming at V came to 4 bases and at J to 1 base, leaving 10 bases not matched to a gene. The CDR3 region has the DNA TGCGCCAGCAGCAACCGGGACAGAACAAAGAACACTGAAGCTTTCTTT. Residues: CASSNRDRTKNTEAFF.

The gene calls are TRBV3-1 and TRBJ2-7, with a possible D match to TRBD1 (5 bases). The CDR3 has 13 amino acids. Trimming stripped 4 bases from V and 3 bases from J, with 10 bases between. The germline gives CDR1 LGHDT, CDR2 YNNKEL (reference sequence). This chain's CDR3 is CASSRGHDYEQYF. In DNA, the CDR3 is TGTGCCAGCAGCCGAGGACACGACTACGAGCAGTACTTC.

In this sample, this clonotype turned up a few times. The chain's CDR3 is CASSLGPLAGEQFF. The CDR3 coding sequence is TGTGCCAGCAGCTTGGGTCCCCTAGCGGGAGAGCAGTTCTTC. The rearrangement joins TRBV5-5 to TRBJ2-1, with 9 bases fitting TRBD2. The CDR3 contains 14 residues. J gave up 10 bases and V 0 bases, and 5 bases lay outside the gene matches. Per the germline V gene, CDR1 is SGHKS and CDR2 is YYEKEE (reference sequence).

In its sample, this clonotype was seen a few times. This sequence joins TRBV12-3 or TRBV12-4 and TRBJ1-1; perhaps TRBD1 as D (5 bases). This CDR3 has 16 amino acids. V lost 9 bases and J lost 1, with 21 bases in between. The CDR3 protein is CASPLGPGGPNTEAFF. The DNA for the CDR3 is TGTGCCAGTCCTTTGGGTCCGGGGGGACCGAACACTGAAGCTTTCTTT.